The 30 T cell receptor beta chains below come from one sample, sequenced in a study of monozygotic twins with inflammatory bowel disease (dated by TCRdb to the late 2010s). The protocol used for the library was 5' RACE. The reads were generated on an Illumina HiSeq 2500. Following reprocessing of the reads by TCRdb, the data hold one row per CDR3 protein sequence and no DNA is available. The table for this sample shows roughly 200,000 distinct CDR3 sequences. The ten largest clonotypes hold about 8% of the sample. Sequencing used blood. These receptors were obtained from a human donor with ulcerative colitis or Crohn's disease, or a healthy co-twin of an affected twin (not recorded which).

This chain links TRBV2 with TRBJ2-5; there is no DNA to check the TCRdb D call of TRBD1. The V gene's germline CDR1 is SNHLY and CDR2 FYNNEI. The CDR3 consists of 14 residues. CDR3 protein: CASGRAAPQEAQYF.

The V and J genes are TRBV5-6 and TRBJ2-5. Germline V CDR1 and CDR2: SGHDT, YYEEEE. The CDR3 consists of 12 residues. This CDR3 is CASSSFEETQYF.

V gene TRBV12-3 or TRBV12-4 combines with J gene TRBJ2-4. CDR3 length equals 11 residues. The CDR3: CASSFTGAQYF.

The chain employs TRBV7-9 and TRBJ1-6. This CDR3 is 14 amino acids long. CDR1 SEHNR and CDR2 FQNEAQ come from the germline V gene (reference sequence). The CDR3 loop is CASSSWLAGSPLHF.

This rearrangement joins TRBV9 to TRBJ2-3; the D gene TCRdb calls, TRBD2, cannot be checked with no DNA. This CDR3 region has 16 residues. From germline, CDR1 is SGDLS and CDR2 YYNGEE. CDR3: CASSVGTSETTDTQYF.

The chain is built from TRBV7-2 and TRBJ1-5; the D call from TCRdb, TRBD1, cannot be confirmed without DNA. CDR3 length equals 16 residues. The germline CDR1 and CDR2 sequences are SGHTA and FQGNSA. The CDR3 sequence is CASSLGGGNSNQPQHF.

The V call is TRBV20-1, the J call TRBJ1-2; TCRdb calls TRBD1, which cannot be checked without DNA. The CDR3 loop spans 12 amino acids. Germline V gene data show CDR1 as DFQATT and CDR2 as SNEGSKA (reference sequence). CDR3 amino acids: CSASLGAYGYTF.

The gene calls are TRBV18 and TRBJ2-7; TCRdb returns TRBD1, unconfirmable since there is no DNA. Germline-derived CDR1 and CDR2 are KGHSH and LQKENI. This CDR3 has 16 amino acids. The CDR3: CASSPKVDRGFNEQYF. Drawing the rest from reference TRBV18 and TRBJ2-7, the complete variable domain is NAGVMQNPRHLVRRRGQEARLRCSPMKGHSHVYWYRQLPEEGLKFMVYLQKENIIDESGMPKERFSAEFPKEGPSILRIQQVVRGDSAAYFCASSPKVDRGFNEQYFGPGTRLTVT.

The chain couples TRBV20-1 to TRBJ2-3; TCRdb picks TRBD1, but there is no DNA to check that call. This CDR3 spans 15 amino acids. Germline CDR1 reads DFQATT; CDR2 reads SNEGSKA (reference sequence). The CDR3 protein is CSARDRDRSTDTQYF.

The gene calls are TRBV20-1 and TRBJ2-1; TCRdb indicates TRBD1, and absent DNA this call remains unverified. The CDR3 is made up of 15 amino acids. Germline CDR1 reads DFQATT; CDR2 reads SNEGSKA (reference sequence). The CDR3 sequence: CSANSGTGGYNEQFF.

The gene calls are TRBV2 and TRBJ2-5; TCRdb reports TRBD2, a call that lacks DNA to check it against. This CDR3 is built from 11 residues. Germline V gene data show CDR1 as SNHLY and CDR2 as FYNNEI. CDR3 residues: CASELGETQYF.

The rearrangement links TRBV6-5 to TRBJ2-1; with no DNA, the TCRdb D assignment of TRBD2 cannot be verified. Germline CDR1 MNHEY, CDR2 SVGAGI. This CDR3 contains 15 residues. CDR3 loop: CASRITSGKNNEQFF.

The rearrangement links TRBV11-2 to TRBJ1-1; TCRdb designates TRBD1, a call that cannot be tested without DNA. The CDR3 loop spans 16 amino acids. Germline CDR1 is SGHAT and CDR2 is FQNNGV. CDR3 in amino acids: CASRSAGTAMNTEAFF.

This chain joins TRBV7-9 and TRBJ2-4. Germline CDR1 reads SEHNR; CDR2 reads FQNEAQ (reference sequence). This CDR3 comprises 12 residues. CDR3 protein: CASIMLRNIQYF.

This rearrangement joins TRBV7-2 to TRBJ2-7. Per the germline V gene, CDR1 is SGHTA and CDR2 is FQGNSA. The length of the CDR3 is 15 residues. CDR3 protein: CASSVEGKVSYEQYF.

J is TRBJ1-1 and V is TRBV10-3; the D gene TCRdb calls, TRBD1, cannot be checked with no DNA. The CDR3 totals 14 residues. Germline V gene sequence: CDR1 ENHRY, CDR2 SYGVKD. CDR3 sequence reads: CAIKGAARATEAFF.

The chain has TRBV7-2 and TRBJ2-2. The CDR3 consists of 14 residues. Germline-derived CDR1 and CDR2 are SGHTA and FQGNSA. CDR3 sequence reads: CASSFYSDTGELFF.

The chain has TRBV20-1 and TRBJ1-3. CDR1 and CDR2 (germline): DFQATT, SNEGSKA (reference sequence). This CDR3 spans 15 amino acids. This chain's CDR3 is CSAREGTGSGNTIYF.

The chain joins TRBV7-9 to TRBJ2-1; there is no DNA to check the TCRdb D call of TRBD1. The CDR3 extends over 15 amino acids. Germline values: CDR1 SEHNR, CDR2 FQNEAQ (reference sequence). CDR3 amino acids: CASSLSPQGRGEQFF.

V gene TRBV6-2 or TRBV6-3 combines with J gene TRBJ2-7; TCRdb's assignment of TRBD2 cannot be checked, as there is no DNA. The CDR3 loop spans 14 amino acids. The germline V gene has CDR1 MNHEY and CDR2 SVGEGT. This CDR3 is CASSPRLATYEQYF.

The chain employs TRBV4-3 and TRBJ1-1; TCRdb designates TRBD1, a call that cannot be tested without DNA. The CDR3 loop spans 14 amino acids. Germline V gives CDR1 LGHNA, CDR2 YSLEER. The CDR3 here is CASSQDRGGSEAFF.

The chain couples TRBV12-3 or TRBV12-4 to TRBJ1-4. This CDR3 contains 16 residues. Here the CDR3 reads CASSFRQVGINEKLFF.

The gene calls are TRBV7-2 and TRBJ2-5; lacking DNA, the TRBD2 call made by TCRdb goes unchecked. The germline V gene encodes CDR1 SGHTA and CDR2 FQGNSA. The CDR3 spans 14 residues. The CDR3 is CASSQLAGTETQYF. The full variable domain, rest sourced from reference TRBV7-2 and TRBJ2-5, is GAGVSQSPSNKVTEKGKDVELRCDPISGHTALYWYRQSLGQGLEFLIYFQGNSAPDKSGLPSDRFSAERTGGSVSTLTIQRTQQEDSAVYLCASSQLAGTETQYFGPGTRLLVL.

The chain employs TRBV11-2 and TRBJ1-1. The germline V gene has CDR1 SGHAT and CDR2 FQNNGV. CDR3 length equals 11 residues. The chain's CDR3 is CASSLHNHAFF.

This chain links TRBV5-6 with TRBJ2-1; TCRdb's D call of TRBD1 is untestable without DNA. Germline V gene sequence: CDR1 SGHDT, CDR2 YYEEEE. This CDR3 has 14 residues. CDR3 amino acids: CASSLVGPGNEQFF.

V usage is TRBV2 and J usage is TRBJ2-3; TCRdb indicates TRBD2, and absent DNA this call remains unverified. This CDR3 has 14 residues. CDR1 and CDR2 (germline): SNHLY, FYNNEI. This CDR3 reads CASSTMGRPDTQYF. The variable domain in full, completed from reference TRBV2 and TRBJ2-3, reads EPEVTQTPSHQVTQMGQEVILRCVPISNHLYFYWYRQILGQKVEFLVSFYNNEISEKSEIFDDQFSVERPDGSNFTLKIRSTKLEDSAMYFCASSTMGRPDTQYFGPGTRLTVL.

The CDR3 protein is CASSMGGTANYGYTF. The chain couples TRBV28 to TRBJ1-2; the TCRdb D gene call, TRBD1, has no DNA to confirm it. The CDR3 runs to 15 residues. CDR1 is MDHEN, CDR2 SYDVKM, per germline.

This rearrangement joins TRBV11-2 to TRBJ2-1; as DNA is missing, the TRBD1 call by TCRdb cannot be tested. Germline V CDR1 and CDR2: SGHAT, FQNNGV. The CDR3 is made up of 15 amino acids. This CDR3 reads CASSLFPEGENEQFF.

This rearrangement joins TRBV11-2 to TRBJ1-2; the TCRdb D gene call, TRBD1, has no DNA to confirm it. The CDR3 runs to 12 residues. CDR1 is SGHAT, CDR2 FQNNGV, per germline. The CDR3 loop reads CASSATGYGYTF.

The chain links TRBV6-5 to TRBJ1-2; TCRdb picks TRBD1, but there is no DNA to check that call. CDR3 length equals 15 residues. CDR1 MNHEY and CDR2 SVGAGI come from the germline V gene. CDR3 protein: CASSYSGGGLWGYTF.